A single sample gave rise to the 15 T cell receptor beta chains below, sequenced in a study of T-cell memory formation after mild COVID-19. TCRdb independently ran MiXCR on the 5' RACE reads; one entry per CDR3 protein. This repertoire shows about 390,000 distinct CDR3 sequences, under 25% found once; its top ten account for around an eighth. Sequenced sample: PBMCs or a T cell subset sorted from them (not recorded which). The origin of the receptors is an adult woman who had mild COVID-19 (a few samples of this study predate the infection). Cell type and time point are not known.

A few counts support this clonotype. CDR3 in DNA: TGTGCCAGCTCGGCGGGACAGACTACGGAAAAACTGTTTTTT. Translation gives CASSAGQTTEKLFF. V and J are TRBV18 and TRBJ1-4; 7 positions agree with TRBD1. The CDR3 has 14 residues. Losses at the gene ends were 6 bases for V and 8 bases for J; bases not matched to a gene: 9. Germline lookup yields CDR1 KGHSH and CDR2 LQKENI. Combining the CDR3 with reference TRBV18 and TRBJ1-4 gives the whole variable domain NAGVMQNPRHLVRRRGQEARLRCSPMKGHSHVYWYRQLPEEGLKFMVYLQKENIIDESGMPKERFSAEFPKEGPSILRIQQVVRGDSAAYFCASSAGQTTEKLFFGSGTQLSVL.

J is TRBJ2-7 and V is TRBV12-3 or TRBV12-4; 10 bases map to TRBD1. The CDR3 consists of 15 residues. The V segment lost 7 bases and the J segment 4 bases; nucleotides outside the gene matches: 10. Written as DNA, the CDR3 is TGTGCCAGCACCAGACTTGGACAGGGGGATTACGAGCAGTACTTC. Its translation: CASTRLGQGDYEQYF.

The V and J genes are TRBV15 and TRBJ1-1; D gene uncertain. The germline gives CDR1 LNHNV, CDR2 YYDKDF (reference sequence). The V end lost 5 bases, the J end lost 1 base, and 8 bases lay between the germline ends. The CDR3 is 13 amino acids. The DNA for the CDR3 is TGTGCCACCAGCCTGGACCCGAACACTGAAGCTTTCTTT. This sequence encodes CATSLDPNTEAFF.

Only a few counts were recorded for this clonotype. The chain couples TRBV29-1 to TRBJ1-2, with a possible D match to TRBD1 (5 bases). This CDR3 has 14 amino acids. With 5 bases removed from V and 2 bases from J, the gap between germline ends came to 15 bases. Germline V gene data show CDR1 as SQVTM and CDR2 as ANQGSEA. The CDR3 nucleotides are TGCAGCGTTCCCCAAGGGTCAGGGAACTATGGCTACACCTTC. Translated: CSVPQGSGNYGYTF.

The CDR3 region has the DNA TGTGCCATCAGTGCACGACAGGGGGTTAGCAATCAGCCCCAGCATTTT. Translating gives CAISARQGVSNQPQHF. The genes are TRBV10-3 and TRBJ1-5; 9 bases fit TRBD1. The CDR3 is made up of 16 amino acids. The ends lost 4 bases at V and 0 bases at J; junction bases unmatched: 4. The V gene's germline CDR1 is ENHRY and CDR2 SYGVKD.

The chain is built from TRBV7-8 and TRBJ2-7; D gene unclear. Germline V gene lookup returns CDR1 SGHVS and CDR2 FQNEAQ. Trimming took 5 bases from V and 4 from J, leaving 15 bases between them. The CDR3 spans 14 residues. The CDR3 DNA reads as TGTGCCAGCAGCCCCCGGTTTGATAGTTACGAGCAGTACTTC. Translated: CASSPRFDSYEQYF.

This clonotype was seen repeatedly, ten times or more. The chain carries TRBV7-2 and TRBJ2-1; no clear D gene. Germline CDR1 reads SGHTA; CDR2 reads FQGNSA. There are 16 residues in the CDR3. V lost 5 bases to trimming and J lost 3 bases, with 17 bases between them. The CDR3 loop reads CASSPALSLLYNEQFF. CDR3 DNA sequence: TGTGCCAGCAGCCCAGCTTTGAGCCTACTCTACAATGAGCAGTTCTTC.

The V and J genes are TRBV25-1 and TRBJ1-1; maybe TRBD1 (6 bases). This CDR3 is built from 13 residues. Trimming pared 6 bases from V and 4 bases from J, leaving 12 bases between. The germline gives CDR1 MGHDK, CDR2 SYGVNS. The CDR3 reads CASRWQGSTEAFF. CDR3 nucleotides: TGTGCCAGCAGATGGCAGGGGAGCACTGAAGCTTTCTTT.

The chain combines TRBV3-1 with TRBJ2-5, with 13 bases fitting TRBD2. With 4 bases clipped from V and 4 bases from J, the junction kept 6 bases outside the gene matches. CDR1 LGHDT and CDR2 YNNKEL come from the germline V gene (reference sequence). The CDR3 runs 16 residues. Here the CDR3 DNA reads TGTGCCAGCAGCCTTTGGACTAGCGGGAGAGGAGAGACCCAGTACTTC. It yields the protein CASSLWTSGRGETQYF.

This rearrangement joins TRBV4-2 to TRBJ2-3, with 8 bases matching TRBD2. Germline V gene lookup returns CDR1 LGHNA and CDR2 YNFKEQ. With V trimmed by 1 base and J by 4 bases, 10 bases remained unmatched. This CDR3 has 17 amino acids. The CDR3: CASSQGFRGGTPDTQYF. The CDR3 DNA sequence: TGTGCCAGCAGCCAAGGTTTCCGGGGGGGTACCCCAGATACGCAGTATTTT.

This clonotype was seen a handful of times. J is TRBJ2-1 and V is TRBV5-1; D tentatively fits TRBD1 or TRBD2 (5 bases each). V was cut by 0 bases and J by 7 bases, with 11 bases left in between. The CDR3 length is 14 residues. Germline lookup yields CDR1 SGHRS and CDR2 YFSETQ. The CDR3 DNA reads TGCGCCAGCAGCTTGGAACGGGGCTCTAATGAGCAGTTCTTC. Amino acid sequence: CASSLERGSNEQFF.

The rearrangement joins TRBV3-1 to TRBJ2-7, with TRBD1 matching 8 bases. CDR1 is LGHDT, CDR2 YNNKEL, per germline (reference sequence). Trimming removed 4 bases from V and 6 bases from J; junction bases left unmatched: 5. This CDR3 has 13 residues. CDR3: CASSRTGNGEQYF. The CDR3 DNA reads TGTGCCAGCAGCCGGACAGGGAATGGCGAGCAGTACTTC.

This clonotype has only a few counts. This chain uses TRBV12-3 or TRBV12-4 with TRBJ2-5, with TRBD2 identical over 10 bases. V was clipped by 6 bases and J by 5 bases; unmatched bases: 15. The CDR3 runs 17 residues. The chain's CDR3 is CASSRILTSGRWETQYF. In DNA, the CDR3 is TGTGCCAGCAGCCGTATCTTGACTAGCGGGCGGTGGGAGACCCAGTACTTC.

This clonotype was found a few times. The CDR3 spells CASSEPLGYTF. The CDR3, as DNA: TGTGCCAGCAGTGAACCCCTCGGCTACACCTTC. The rearrangement uses TRBV25-1 and TRBJ1-2; D uncertain. Germline-derived CDR1 and CDR2 are MGHDK and SYGVNS. The CDR3 is made up of 11 amino acids. Deletions cut 2 bases from V and 8 bases from J, with 6 bases between.

The V call is TRBV11-3, the J call TRBJ2-2; D ambiguous. Germline values: CDR1 SGHNT, CDR2 YENEEA. The CDR3 extends over 14 amino acids. Trimming stripped 0 bases from V and 8 bases from J, with 10 bases between. The CDR3 loop reads CASSLEVVRGELFF. The DNA for the CDR3 is TGTGCCAGCAGCTTAGAAGTCGTCCGGGGGGAGCTGTTTTTT.